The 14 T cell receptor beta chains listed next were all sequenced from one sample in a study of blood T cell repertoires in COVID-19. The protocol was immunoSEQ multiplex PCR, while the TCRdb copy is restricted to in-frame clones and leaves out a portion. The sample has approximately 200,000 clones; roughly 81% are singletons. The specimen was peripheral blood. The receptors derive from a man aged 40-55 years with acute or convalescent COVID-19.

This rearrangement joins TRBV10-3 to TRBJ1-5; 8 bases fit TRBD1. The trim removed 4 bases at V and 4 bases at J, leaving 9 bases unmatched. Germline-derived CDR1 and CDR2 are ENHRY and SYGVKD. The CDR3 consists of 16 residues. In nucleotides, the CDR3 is TGTGCCATCAGTGCGGGAAGCCAGGGGGCGAATCAGCCCCAGCATTTT. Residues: CAISAGSQGANQPQHF.

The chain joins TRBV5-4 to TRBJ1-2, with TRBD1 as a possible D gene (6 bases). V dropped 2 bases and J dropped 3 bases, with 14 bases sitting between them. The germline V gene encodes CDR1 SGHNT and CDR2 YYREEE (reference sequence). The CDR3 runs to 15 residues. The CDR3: CASSFAGGGYYGYTF. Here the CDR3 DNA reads TGTGCCAGCAGCTTTGCGGGGGGCGGGTACTATGGCTACACCTTC.

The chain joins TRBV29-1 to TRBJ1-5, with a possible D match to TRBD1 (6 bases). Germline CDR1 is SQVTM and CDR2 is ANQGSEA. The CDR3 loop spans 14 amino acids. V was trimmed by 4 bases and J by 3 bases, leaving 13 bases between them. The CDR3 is CSVGGRGPNQPQHF. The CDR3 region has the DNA TGCAGCGTTGGGGGGCGCGGGCCCAATCAGCCCCAGCATTTT.

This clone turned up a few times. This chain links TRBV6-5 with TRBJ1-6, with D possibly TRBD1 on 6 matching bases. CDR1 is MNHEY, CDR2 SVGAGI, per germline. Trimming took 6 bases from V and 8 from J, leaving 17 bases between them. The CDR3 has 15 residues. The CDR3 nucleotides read TGTGCCAGCAGCCGTGGGACATTCCTGGATTCACCCCTCCACTTT. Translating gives CASSRGTFLDSPLHF.

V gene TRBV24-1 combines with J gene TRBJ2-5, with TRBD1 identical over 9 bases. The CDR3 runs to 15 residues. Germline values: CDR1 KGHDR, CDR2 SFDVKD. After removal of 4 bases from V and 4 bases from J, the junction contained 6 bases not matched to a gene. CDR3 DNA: TGTGCCACCAGTGACCCACAGGGGGCGGGAGAGACCCAGTACTTC. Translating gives CATSDPQGAGETQYF.

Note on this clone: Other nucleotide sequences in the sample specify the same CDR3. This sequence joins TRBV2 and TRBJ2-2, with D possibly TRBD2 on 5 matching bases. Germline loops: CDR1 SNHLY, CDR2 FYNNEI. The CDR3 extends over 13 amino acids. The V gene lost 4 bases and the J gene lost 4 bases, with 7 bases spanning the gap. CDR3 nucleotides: TGTGCCAGCAGTGTGGGGAGCACCGGGGAGCTGTTTTTT. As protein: CASSVGSTGELFF. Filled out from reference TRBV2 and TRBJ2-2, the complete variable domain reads EPEVTQTPSHQVTQMGQEVILRCVPISNHLYFYWYRQILGQKVEFLVSFYNNEISEKSEIFDDQFSVERPDGSNFTLKIRSTKLEDSAMYFCASSVGSTGELFFGEGSRLTVL.

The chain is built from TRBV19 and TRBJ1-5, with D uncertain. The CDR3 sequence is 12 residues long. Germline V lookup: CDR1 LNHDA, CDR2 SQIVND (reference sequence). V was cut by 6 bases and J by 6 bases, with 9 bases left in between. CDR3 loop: CASSRRGQPQHF. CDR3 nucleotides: TGTGCCAGTAGCCGGCGGGGTCAGCCCCAGCATTTT. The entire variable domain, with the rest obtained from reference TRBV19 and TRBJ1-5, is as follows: DGGITQSPKYLFRKEGQNVTLSCEQNLNHDAMYWYRQDPGQGLRLIYYSQIVNDFQKGDIAEGYSVSREKKESFPLTVTSAQKNPTAFYLCASSRRGQPQHFGDGTRLSIL.

The CDR3 coding sequence is TGTGCCTGGAGTGTACGAGTCAGCGGGGGGGCAGACACCGGGGAGCTGTTTTTT. Protein product: CAWSVRVSGGADTGELFF. The chain is built from TRBV30 and TRBJ2-2, with TRBD2 matching 10 bases. V lost 0 bases to trimming and J lost 3 bases; unmatched junction nucleotides: 10. In germline, CDR1 is GTSNPN, CDR2 SVGIG (reference sequence). This CDR3 region has 18 residues.

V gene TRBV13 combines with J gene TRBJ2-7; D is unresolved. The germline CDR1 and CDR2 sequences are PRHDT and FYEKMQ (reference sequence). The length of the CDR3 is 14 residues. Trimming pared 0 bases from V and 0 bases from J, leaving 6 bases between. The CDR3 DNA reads TGTGCCAGCAGCTTAGGACAGCCCTCCTACGAGCAGTACTTC. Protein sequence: CASSLGQPSYEQYF.

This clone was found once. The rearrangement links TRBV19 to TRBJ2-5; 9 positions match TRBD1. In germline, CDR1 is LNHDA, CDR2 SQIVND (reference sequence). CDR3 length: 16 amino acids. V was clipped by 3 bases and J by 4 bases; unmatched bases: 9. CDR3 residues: CASSMIRRTGVETQYF. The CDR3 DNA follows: TGTGCCAGTAGTATGATCAGGAGGACAGGGGTAGAGACCCAGTACTTC.

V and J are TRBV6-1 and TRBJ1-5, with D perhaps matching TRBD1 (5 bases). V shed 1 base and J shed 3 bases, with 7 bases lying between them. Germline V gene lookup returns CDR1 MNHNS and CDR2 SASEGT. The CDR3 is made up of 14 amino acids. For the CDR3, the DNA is TGTGCCAGCAGTGAAGGGGGCGTCAATCAGCCCCAGCATTTT. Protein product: CASSEGGVNQPQHF.

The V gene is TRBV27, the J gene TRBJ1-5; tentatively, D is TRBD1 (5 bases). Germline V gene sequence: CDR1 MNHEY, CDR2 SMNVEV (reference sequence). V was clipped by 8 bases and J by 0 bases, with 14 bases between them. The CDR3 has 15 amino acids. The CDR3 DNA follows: TGTGCCAGCGGACGATCAGGGTATAGCAATCAGCCCCAGCATTTT. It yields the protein CASGRSGYSNQPQHF.

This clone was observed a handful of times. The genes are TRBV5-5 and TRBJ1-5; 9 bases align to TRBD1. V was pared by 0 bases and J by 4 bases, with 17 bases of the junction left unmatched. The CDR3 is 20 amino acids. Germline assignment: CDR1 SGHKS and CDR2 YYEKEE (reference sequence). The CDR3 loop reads CASSLDAGDRAFTKNQPQHF. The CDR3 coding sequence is TGTGCCAGCAGCTTGGATGCTGGGGACAGGGCGTTTACAAAGAATCAGCCCCAGCATTTT.

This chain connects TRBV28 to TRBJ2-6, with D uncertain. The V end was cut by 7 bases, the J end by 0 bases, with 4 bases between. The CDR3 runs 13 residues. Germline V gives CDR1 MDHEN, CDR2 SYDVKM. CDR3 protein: CASISSGANVLTF. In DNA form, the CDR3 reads TGTGCCAGCATCTCCTCTGGGGCCAACGTCCTGACTTTC.